This passage covers 2 T cell receptor beta chains from one sample sequenced in a study. TCRdb itself ran the RT-PCR reads through MiXCR, one entry per CDR3 protein. The repertoire holds about 700,000 distinct CDR3 sequences, 13% to 15% seen once, with 3% to 4.5% in the top ten. Sequencing was performed on memory CD4+ T cells from blood. The receptors shown here come from a female donor in good health, serving as a healthy control.

This clonotype was detected only a few times. The rearrangement uses TRBV27 and TRBJ2-5, with TRBD1 matching 8 bases. Germline assignment: CDR1 MNHEY and CDR2 SMNVEV (reference sequence). The CDR3 spans 15 residues. J lost 4 bases, V lost 3 bases, and 7 bases had no gene match. CDR3 nucleotide sequence: TGTGCCAGCAGTTTTTCCAGGGGGCTGAGAGAGACCCAGTACTTC. Its protein is CASSFSRGLRETQYF.

This clonotype was counted ten times or more. The rearrangement links TRBV10-3 to TRBJ1-5; D gene unclear. Germline-derived CDR1 and CDR2 are ENHRY and SYGVKD. There are 13 residues in the CDR3. V was trimmed by 2 bases and J by 6 bases, leaving 8 bases between them. The CDR3 region is CAISERESQPQHF. Here the CDR3 DNA reads TGTGCCATCAGTGAGAGGGAGAGTCAGCCCCAGCATTTT.